The entry below describes one T cell receptor beta chain. Authors' processing steps: Scientists estimated how many nucleated cells there were by amplifying reference gene primers. This table comes from immunoSEQ multiplex PCR, and its TCRdb copy is limited to in-frame clones, with some not included. That table supplies the V and J calls and clone size; D and trimming were determined from the DNA. There are some 120,000 clones in the sample; around 89% occur only once, and roughly 19% lies in the top ten. This sample was taken from a study of blood T cell repertoires in COVID-19. Study-level background: Spain, Italy and the United States supplied samples that represented acute and convalescent COVID-19. PBMCs, B-cell-depleted T cells, or T cells provided the cDNA or gDNA that made up the material.

The CDR3 contains 15 residues. Deletions cut 5 bases from V and 2 bases from J, with 15 bases between. Germline values: CDR1 LNHDA, CDR2 SQIVND (reference sequence). The specimen was peripheral blood. The sequence derives from a human donor with acute or convalescent COVID-19. The donor label of this sample is uncertain. The chain combines TRBV19 with TRBJ1-1; possibly TRBD1 for D (5 bases). CDR3 nucleotides: TGTGCCAGTAGTCGGACAAGCGGGGGAAACACTGAAGCTTTCTTT. It encodes CASSRTSGGNTEAFF.